This T cell receptor beta chain originates from a study of CD8 T cells in Susac syndrome. A note on this clonotype: Antigen unknown.

V lost 1 base to trimming and J lost 4 bases; unmatched junction nucleotides: 10. The CDR3 has 16 amino acids. Germline-derived CDR1 and CDR2 are SGHRS and YFSETQ. Study results and caveats: The study recognized that the number of individuals in its TCR sequencing and HLA analysis was relatively small.

Random hexamers were used to reverse transcribe the RNA input (about 0.45 to 1 ug). MiXCR was run by TCRdb on the immunoSEQ multiplex PCR reads, yielding one entry per CDR3 protein. The table includes about 290,000 distinct CDR3 sequences, 70% to 90% detected once. The sequence was obtained from a human donor with multiple sclerosis. Input material: CD8+ T cells from PBMCs. This rearrangement joins TRBV5-1 to TRBJ1-2, with 7 positions matching TRBD1. The CDR3 DNA reads TGCGCCAGCAGCTTGTTACAGGGGTCCACCTCCTATGGCTACACCTTC. Residues: CASSLLQGSTSYGYTF.